This record concerns one TCR beta chain sequence. Attached unique molecular identifiers marked individual cDNA molecules. MiXCR, run by TCRdb on the 5' RACE reads, gives a single entry per CDR3 protein. The sample shows 55,000 or so distinct CDR3 sequences, roughly 6.5% of them seen only once. This record belongs to a study of early T cells in non-severe SARS-CoV-2 infection. Across the whole study: The chains were unpaired, and the sequenced material was bulk RNA from unsorted whole blood.

The ends were cut back, 4 bases at V and 2 bases at J, with 16 bases in the middle. The CDR3 runs 16 residues. Looked up from germline, CDR1 is SGDLS and CDR2 is YYNGEE. V gene TRBV9 combines with J gene TRBJ1-3, with unresolved D. The sequencing sample was made of whole blood. The receptor's source is an adult who was a healthcare worker with PCR-confirmed SARS-CoV-2 infection or an uninfected control (not recorded which). Here the CDR3 reads CASSTNSEEPGNTIYF. The CDR3 nucleotides are TGTGCCAGCAGCACAAACTCCGAGGAACCTGGAAACACCATATATTTT.